The clone carrying this TCR beta chain has a single count. The sample is drawn from a study of T cell responses to AZD1222 COVID-19 vaccine. Profiled with immunoSEQ multiplex PCR; TCRdb holds only in-frame clones, not every one. The sample includes roughly 100,000 clones, roughly 90% of them seen just once. The V end lost 4 bases, the J end lost 3 bases, and 7 bases lay between the germline ends. The CDR3 length is 12 residues. The germline gives CDR1 MGHDK, CDR2 SYGVNS. This sequence originates from an adult in good health. This chain uses TRBV25-1 with TRBJ2-7; D is uncertain. The sequenced sample was peripheral blood, obtained on day 0 of AZD1222 vaccination. The CDR3 bases are TGTGCCAGCAGTGGAGAGGTCTACGAGCAGTACTTC. Amino acid sequence: CASSGEVYEQYF.